A selection of T cell receptor beta chains follows, all from one sample in a study of OX40 agonist ivuxolimab in advanced cancers. This table comes from immunoSEQ multiplex PCR, and its TCRdb copy is limited to in-frame clones, with some not included. This sample has approximately 34,000 clones; approximately 81% occur once, and the top ten carry more than 1.2%. The sample here was CD4+ or CD8+ T cells sorted from blood, taken in a trial of the OX40 agonist ivuxolimab. These receptors were taken from an adult with an advanced solid tumor such as melanoma, head and neck, liver or kidney cancer. The conserved cysteine and the conserved F or W are not part of the CDR3 here. Fields, in order: clone size, V gene, CDR3 protein. Clone size is not always given. Where it is, it says once, few, many or a class for expanded clones.

clone size: -
V gene: TRBV6-5
CDR3 protein: ASSPLPGGKEKLF

clone size: -
V gene: TRBV7-2
CDR3 protein: ASSLGGTDLYEQY

clone size: -
V gene: TRBV13
CDR3 protein: ASSLRRNEQF

clone size: -
V gene: TRBV5-1
CDR3 protein: ASSLDAVGTNTEAF

clone size: once
V gene: TRBV7-2
CDR3 protein: ASSSGAGLEQY

clone size: -
V gene: TRBV7-2
CDR3 protein: ASSHTHSGRRGNNEQF

clone size: -
V gene: TRBV4-1
CDR3 protein: ASSQDAGRRYGYT

clone size: -
V gene: TRBV7-9
CDR3 protein: ASSPRKEPSYEQY

clone size: -
V gene: TRBV10-3
CDR3 protein: AISERNPSGGSVGELF

clone size: -
V gene: TRBV14
CDR3 protein: ASSQDRDTDTQY

clone size: -
V gene: TRBV5-1
CDR3 protein: ASSLYRQGKTQY

clone size: -
V gene: TRBV18
CDR3 protein: ASSQGHQYEQY

clone size: -
V gene: TRBV27
CDR3 protein: ASSYLDGEQY

clone size: few
V gene: TRBV5-1
CDR3 protein: ASSLVGTGLTPNYGYT

clone size: -
V gene: TRBV6-6
CDR3 protein: ASSRDGNSGNTIY

clone size: -
V gene: TRBV20-1
CDR3 protein: SASRLETQY

clone size: -
V gene: TRBV7-6
CDR3 protein: ASSFIRTGIEYEQY

clone size: once
V gene: TRBV10-3
CDR3 protein: AISSGQGIGGTEAF

clone size: -
V gene: TRBV18
CDR3 protein: ASSGQGPSYEQY

clone size: -
V gene: TRBV23-1
CDR3 protein: ASSLPDTGADTQY

clone size: -
V gene: TRBV7-2
CDR3 protein: ASSLVENTEAF

clone size: -
V gene: TRBV10-2
CDR3 protein: ASSDQQKQPQH

clone size: few
V gene: TRBV5-1
CDR3 protein: ASSLVAGGPYEQY

clone size: -
V gene: TRBV7-2
CDR3 protein: ASSLAGQGLQETQY

clone size: -
V gene: TRBV19
CDR3 protein: ASSKGQVYYGYT

clone size: -
V gene: TRBV19
CDR3 protein: ASRSDRVGNTIY

clone size: -
V gene: TRBV28
CDR3 protein: ASSLWAGANVLT

clone size: -
V gene: TRBV2
CDR3 protein: ASSDPRRASVETQY

clone size: -
V gene: TRBV7-2
CDR3 protein: ASSLLSRDYGYT

clone size: -
V gene: TRBV2
CDR3 protein: ASSDAGAGGYT

clone size: -
V gene: TRBV10-2
CDR3 protein: ASEGQGSYNEQF

clone size: -
V gene: TRBV4-2
CDR3 protein: ASSQEGVSSYNSPLH

clone size: -
V gene: TRBV2
CDR3 protein: ASSEGGRNTEAF

clone size: once
V gene: TRBV2
CDR3 protein: ASRRDSYEQY

clone size: few
V gene: TRBV5-6
CDR3 protein: ASSLQQALDNSPLH

clone size: -
V gene: TRBV7-9
CDR3 protein: ASSSANYEQY

clone size: once
V gene: TRBV5-1
CDR3 protein: ASSLAGTSYEQY

clone size: -
V gene: TRBV5-1
CDR3 protein: ASSSSGHTDTQY

clone size: -
V gene: TRBV7-3
CDR3 protein: ASSLMPLRTDTQY

clone size: -
V gene: TRBV4-1
CDR3 protein: ASSFRTGGSGNTIY

clone size: -
V gene: TRBV5-4
CDR3 protein: ATADSNQETQY

clone size: -
V gene: TRBV9
CDR3 protein: ASSVGRNSYEQY

clone size: -
V gene: TRBV11-2
CDR3 protein: ASSIQGADTQY

clone size: -
V gene: TRBV28
CDR3 protein: ASSFLVRVYPGNTIY

clone size: -
V gene: TRBV11-2
CDR3 protein: ASSSNPGRTRNTIY

clone size: -
V gene: TRBV5-1
CDR3 protein: ASSLNGPADTQY

clone size: -
V gene: TRBV5-4
CDR3 protein: ASSLVAQETQY

clone size: -
V gene: TRBV7-9
CDR3 protein: ASSLLNGRGYGYT